Listed here is a single TCR beta chain. In the original processing: The assay estimated nucleated cells by amplifying reference gene primers. This table comes from immunoSEQ multiplex PCR, and its TCRdb copy is limited to in-frame clones, with some not included. The DNA gave D and trimming, while V, J and clone size come from that table. The table includes about 180,000 clones, around 85% detected once. Across 24 US areas, participants ranged in age from about 18 to 100 years. The sample comes from a study of blood T cell repertoires in COVID-19. Study context: Sites across the United States, Italy and Spain contributed samples from acute and convalescent COVID-19.

This receptor was obtained from a middle-aged man who had recovered from COVID-19. Input material: PBMCs or T cells enriched from blood (not recorded which).

As DNA, the CDR3 is TGTGCCAGCAGCCCCGGGCAGGGGTGGACAGATACGCAGTATTTT. Translated: CASSPGQGWTDTQYF. The chain couples TRBV5-5 to TRBJ2-3, with D possibly being TRBD1 (6 bases). Germline CDR1 is SGHKS and CDR2 is YYEKEE (reference sequence). The length of the CDR3 is 15 residues. V was clipped by 4 bases and J by 3 bases, with 15 bases between them.